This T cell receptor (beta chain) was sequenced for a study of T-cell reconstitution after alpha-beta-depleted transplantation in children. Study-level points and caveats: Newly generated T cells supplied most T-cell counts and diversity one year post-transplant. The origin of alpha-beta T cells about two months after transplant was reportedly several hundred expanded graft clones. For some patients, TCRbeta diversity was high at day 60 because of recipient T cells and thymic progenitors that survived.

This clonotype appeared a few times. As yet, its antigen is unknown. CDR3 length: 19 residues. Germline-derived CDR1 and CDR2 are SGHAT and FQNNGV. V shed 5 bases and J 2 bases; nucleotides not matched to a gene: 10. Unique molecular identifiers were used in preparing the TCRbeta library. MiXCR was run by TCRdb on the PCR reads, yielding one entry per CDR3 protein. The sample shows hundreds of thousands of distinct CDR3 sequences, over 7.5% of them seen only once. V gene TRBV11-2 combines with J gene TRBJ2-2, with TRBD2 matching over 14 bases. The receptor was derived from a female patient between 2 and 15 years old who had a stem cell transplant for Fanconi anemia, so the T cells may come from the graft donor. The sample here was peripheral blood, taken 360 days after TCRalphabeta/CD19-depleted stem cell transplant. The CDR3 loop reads CASSPLRLAGGPNTGELFF. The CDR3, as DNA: TGTGCCAGCAGCCCTCTTCGACTAGCGGGGGGGCCAAACACCGGGGAGCTGTTTTTT.